Listed here are 23 T cell receptor beta chains from one sample, sequenced in a study of CD8 T cells in ankylosing spondylitis. One entry per CDR3 protein, called by TCRdb with MiXCR from the 5' RACE reads. The top ten hold approximately 13% of the sample, which has about 140,000 distinct CDR3 sequences, approximately 7.4% seen once. Input material: blood, either unsorted or a sorted T cell fraction (not recorded which). The source of these receptors is a female donor with ankylosing spondylitis or in good health (not recorded which).

The chain combines TRBV28 with TRBJ1-1; D is unresolved. This CDR3 region has 13 residues. Germline CDR1 reads MDHEN; CDR2 reads SYDVKM. V was trimmed by 8 bases and J by 0 bases, leaving 10 bases between them. The CDR3: CASGRHMNTEAFF. CDR3 in DNA: TGTGCCAGCGGCCGACACATGAACACTGAAGCTTTCTTT.

The chain joins TRBV30 to TRBJ1-4; D perhaps matches TRBD1 (5 bases). Per germline, CDR1 GTSNPN and CDR2 SVGIG (reference sequence). The CDR3 runs to 15 residues. With 0 bases removed from V and 7 bases from J, the gap between germline ends came to 15 bases. This chain's CDR3 is CAWSVQISGAEKLFF. CDR3 sequence (DNA): TGTGCCTGGAGTGTACAAATTAGCGGGGCTGAAAAACTGTTTTTT.

This clonotype was observed at least ten times. V is TRBV7-2 and J is TRBJ2-1; TRBD1 aligns across 7 bases. Trimming took 6 bases from V and 3 from J; bases not matched to a gene: 5. Per germline, CDR1 SGHTA and CDR2 FQGNSA. The CDR3 contains 14 residues. CDR3 sequence (DNA): TGTGCCAGCAGTCTCGGACAGGTCTACAATGAGCAGTTCTTC. Its protein is CASSLGQVYNEQFF.

This clonotype showed up just once. A much larger clone sits a single nucleotide away, making a read error possible. The chain carries TRBV15 and TRBJ1-2; possible D gene TRBD1, 6 bases. The CDR3 runs to 12 residues. Germline values: CDR1 LNHNV, CDR2 YYDKDF (reference sequence). CDR3 region: CATGDGQYGHTF. Written as DNA, the CDR3 is TGTGCCACCGGTGACGGACAGTATGGCCACACCTTC.

The rearrangement uses TRBV6-1 and TRBJ1-1; a weak D match, TRBD1 (6 bases). This CDR3 spans 14 amino acids. V was pared by 6 bases and J by 7 bases, with 18 bases between. CDR1 is MNHNS and CDR2 is SASEGT in the germline V gene. The chain's CDR3 is CASRTPGGLGEAFF. CDR3 nucleotides: TGTGCCAGCAGGACCCCTGGGGGGCTGGGTGAAGCTTTCTTT.

This clonotype was found many times. The CDR3 sequence: CASSPWATEAFF. CDR3 coding DNA: TGTGCCAGCAGCCCCTGGGCGACTGAAGCTTTCTTT. The chain carries TRBV16 and TRBJ1-1; D remains ambiguous. V was trimmed by 4 bases and J by 5 bases, leaving 8 bases between them. Looked up from germline, CDR1 is KGHSY and CDR2 is FQNENV. This CDR3 has 12 amino acids. Combining the CDR3 with reference TRBV16 and TRBJ1-1 gives the whole variable domain GEEVAQTPKHLVRGEGQKAKLYCAPIKGHSYVFWYQQVLKNEFKFLISFQNENVFDETGMPKERFSAKCLPNSPCSLEIQATKLEDSAVYFCASSPWATEAFFGQGTRLTVV.

This clonotype was counted ten times or more. The V gene is TRBV5-1, the J gene TRBJ2-1, with 9 bases fitting TRBD2. V was clipped by 2 bases and J by 3 bases; unmatched bases: 6. CDR1 and CDR2 from the germline V gene are SGHRS and YFSETQ. The CDR3 consists of 16 residues. The CDR3 nucleotides are TGCGCCAGCAGCTTAGGGACTAGCCATAACTACAATGAGCAGTTCTTC. Its translation: CASSLGTSHNYNEQFF.

This clonotype has ten or more counts. This chain connects TRBV9 to TRBJ1-4; a weak D match, TRBD1 (5 bases). Germline CDR1 and CDR2: SGDLS and YYNGEE. Trimming stripped 0 bases from V and 2 bases from J, with 11 bases between. There are 16 residues in the CDR3. The CDR3 region has the DNA TGTGCCAGCAGCGTAGGAGAGGGGTTCACTAATGAAAAACTGTTTTTT. This codes for CASSVGEGFTNEKLFF.

The table lists this clonotype with a few counts. The chain carries TRBV29-1 and TRBJ2-7; the D call may be TRBD1 or TRBD2 (5 bases each). The V end was cut by 3 bases, the J end by 2 bases, with 14 bases between. In germline, CDR1 is SQVTM, CDR2 ANQGSEA. The length of the CDR3 is 14 residues. DNA of the CDR3: TGCAGCGTTGAGGGGGTTGGGATGCCCTACGAGCAGTACTTC. Residues: CSVEGVGMPYEQYF.

This clonotype was recorded at least ten times. The rearrangement uses TRBV9 and TRBJ1-2, with 9 positions matching TRBD1. The germline CDR1 and CDR2 sequences are SGDLS and YYNGEE. The CDR3 is 16 residues long. The junction had 10 bases not matched to a gene; V was cut back by 4 bases and J by 3 bases. CDR3 sequence reads: CASSSGQGHPYYGYTF. The CDR3, as DNA: TGTGCCAGCAGCTCGGGACAGGGTCACCCCTACTATGGCTACACCTTC.

In this sample, this clonotype turned up many times. This chain joins TRBV12-3 or TRBV12-4 and TRBJ2-3; D gene unclear. The V end was cut by 0 bases, the J end by 3 bases, with 10 bases between. This CDR3 has 15 residues. CDR3 in DNA: TGTGCCAGCAGTTTAGCTGGCAGGATAACAGATACGCAGTATTTT. It is translated as CASSLAGRITDTQYF.

This clonotype occurred many times. The chain employs TRBV9 and TRBJ2-1; D not certain. CDR1 is SGDLS and CDR2 is YYNGEE in the germline V gene. Between the trimmed V and J ends, which lost 0 bases and 0 bases, there was a span of 7 bases. CDR3 length: 15 amino acids. In DNA form, the CDR3 reads TGTGCCAGCAGCGTAGGACGGAGCTCCTACAATGAGCAGTTCTTC. It encodes CASSVGRSSYNEQFF. The whole variable domain, remainder taken from reference TRBV9 and TRBJ2-1, is DSGVTQTPKHLITATGQRVTLRCSPRSGDLSVYWYQQSLDQGLQFLIQYYNGEERAKGNILERFSAQQFPDLHSELNLSSLELGDSALYFCASSVGRSSYNEQFFGPGTRLTVL.

This clonotype was detected ten times or more. The CDR3 DNA follows: TGTGCCAGCAGTTGGACCTCTGCGAGGGGTGAAGCTTTCTTT. Translated, it gives CASSWTSARGEAFF. This chain joins TRBV6-2 or TRBV6-3 and TRBJ1-1, with D perhaps TRBD1 (5 bases). Germline V lookup: CDR1 MNHEY, CDR2 SVGEGT. V lost 4 bases and J 7 bases, leaving 16 bases between the germline ends. The CDR3 extends over 14 amino acids.

At least ten counts were recorded for this clonotype. The V and J genes are TRBV4-2 and TRBJ1-1, with 11 bases lining up with TRBD1. V shed 1 base and J 5 bases; nucleotides not matched to a gene: 3. The length of the CDR3 is 15 residues. Per germline, CDR1 LGHNA and CDR2 YNFKEQ. DNA of the CDR3: TGTGCCAGCAGCCAAGGGACAGGGGGCTTGACTGAAGCTTTCTTT. This codes for CASSQGTGGLTEAFF.

The count of this clonotype is one. V usage is TRBV2 and J usage is TRBJ1-6, with a weak D call TRBD1 (5 bases). Germline lookup yields CDR1 SNHLY and CDR2 FYNNEI. CDR3 size: 14 residues. Trimming cost V 4 bases and J 7 bases, with 11 bases left between them. CDR3: CASSVPGGNSPLHF. For the CDR3, the DNA is TGTGCCAGCAGTGTACCGGGGGGAAATTCACCCCTCCACTTT.

This clonotype was counted at least ten times. This chain joins TRBV5-1 and TRBJ2-2, with TRBD1 as a possible D gene (5 bases). V was pared by 0 bases and J by 4 bases, with 10 bases between. This CDR3 has 15 amino acids. CDR1 and CDR2 (germline): SGHRS, YFSETQ. CDR3: CASSLGQFGTGELFF. Here the CDR3 DNA reads TGCGCCAGCAGCTTGGGACAGTTTGGCACCGGGGAGCTGTTTTTT.

This clonotype was picked up a small number of times. The chain couples TRBV11-2 to TRBJ2-5; D unresolved. Germline lookup yields CDR1 SGHAT and CDR2 FQNNGV. The CDR3 is made up of 13 amino acids. Trimming cost V 1 base and J 5 bases, with 8 bases left between them. The CDR3 nucleotides read TGTGCCAGCAGCTTAGCCCCAGAGGAGACCCAGTACTTC. It yields the protein CASSLAPEETQYF.

This clonotype was picked up many times. This chain's CDR3 is CASSPEGTETDTQYF. The CDR3, as DNA: TGCGCCAGCAGCCCGGAGGGGACAGAGACAGATACGCAGTATTTT. The rearrangement links TRBV5-1 to TRBJ2-3, with D tentatively TRBD1 (7 bases). The ends were cut back, 4 bases at V and 3 bases at J, with 15 bases in the middle. Germline loops: CDR1 SGHRS, CDR2 YFSETQ. The CDR3 is 15 residues long. The variable domain in full, with the rest retrieved from reference TRBV5-1 and TRBJ2-3, is KAGVTQTPRYLIKTRGQQVTLSCSPISGHRSVSWYQQTPGQGLQFLFEYFSETQRNKGNFPGRFSGRQFSNSRSEMNVSTLELGDSALYLCASSPEGTETDTQYFGPGTRLTVL.

This clonotype showed up many times. The genes are TRBV12-3 or TRBV12-4 and TRBJ2-1; 13 nucleotides agree with TRBD2. Losses at the gene ends were 6 bases for V and 9 bases for J; bases not matched to a gene: 8. The CDR3 is made up of 15 amino acids. The CDR3, as DNA: TGTGCCAGCAGAAGACTAGCGGGGGGTCGAGGTGAGCAGTTCTTC. Encoded protein: CASRRLAGGRGEQFF.

This clonotype was counted at least ten times. The J gene is TRBJ2-7, the V gene TRBV28; 11 positions match TRBD2. The CDR3 has 17 amino acids. The V gene end was trimmed by 3 bases and the J gene end by 4 bases; junction bases not matched to a gene: 11. Germline V gene data show CDR1 as MDHEN and CDR2 as SYDVKM. The CDR3 DNA follows: TGTGCCAGCAGTTTTTTGACTAGCGGGGTGATTGGGTACGAGCAGTACTTC. Protein: CASSFLTSGVIGYEQYF.

This clonotype showed up many times. The chain employs TRBV5-1 and TRBJ2-7, with D tentatively TRBD1 (6 bases). Germline assignment: CDR1 SGHRS and CDR2 YFSETQ. The CDR3 has 15 amino acids. The ends were cut back, 4 bases at V and 2 bases at J, with 16 bases in the middle. The CDR3 DNA follows: TGCGCCAGCAGCCGCCTGACAGGTCCAACCTACGAGCAGTACTTC. Translating it yields CASSRLTGPTYEQYF.

This clonotype turned up a few times. This sequence joins TRBV3-1 and TRBJ2-7; the D gene is possibly TRBD1 (7 bases). The CDR3 has 16 residues. Looked up from germline, CDR1 is LGHDT and CDR2 is YNNKEL (reference sequence). With 1 base removed from V and 5 bases from J, the gap between germline ends came to 18 bases. CDR3 protein: CASSQAPTGTQNEQYF. In DNA, the CDR3 is TGTGCCAGCAGCCAAGCGCCGACAGGGACTCAGAACGAGCAGTACTTC.

In its sample, this clonotype was seen many times. The chain employs TRBV19 and TRBJ1-3; unclear D gene. The CDR3 has 14 residues. The germline V and J ends were trimmed by 5 bases and 0 bases, with 8 bases remaining between them. CDR1 LNHDA and CDR2 SQIVND come from the germline V gene (reference sequence). In nucleotides, the CDR3 is TGTGCCAGTAGTCAAGCAGCCTCTGGAAACACCATATATTTT. Translating it yields CASSQAASGNTIYF.